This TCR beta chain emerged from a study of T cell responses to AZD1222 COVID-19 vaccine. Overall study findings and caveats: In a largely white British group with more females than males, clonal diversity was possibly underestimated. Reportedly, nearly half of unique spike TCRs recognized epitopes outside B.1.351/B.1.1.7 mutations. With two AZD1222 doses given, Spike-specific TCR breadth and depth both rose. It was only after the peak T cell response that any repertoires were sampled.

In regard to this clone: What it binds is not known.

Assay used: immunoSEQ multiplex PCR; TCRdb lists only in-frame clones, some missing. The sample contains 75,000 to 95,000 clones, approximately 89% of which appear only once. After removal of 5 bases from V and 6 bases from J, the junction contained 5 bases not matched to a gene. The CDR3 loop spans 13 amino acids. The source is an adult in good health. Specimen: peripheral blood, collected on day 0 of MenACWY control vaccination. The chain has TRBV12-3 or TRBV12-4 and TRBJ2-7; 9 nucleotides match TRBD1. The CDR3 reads CASSGYRGLEQYF. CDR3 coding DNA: TGTGCCAGCAGTGGATACAGGGGGCTCGAGCAGTACTTC.